These 11 T cell receptor beta chains share one sample of origin, sequenced in a study of CD8+CD57+ T cells in acquired aplastic anemia. Using genomic DNA as the template, TCR beta VDJ and CDR3 profiling was carried out. TCRdb analysed the reads with MiXCR anew, one entry per CDR3 protein. The sample has 200,000 to 250,000 distinct CDR3 sequences, approximately 51% seen once; the top ten hold less than 20%. Patients picked for sequencing had shown CD8+CD57+ cell expansion detected by flow cytometry. Source material: sorted CD4+, CD8+, or CD8+CD57+ T cells (not recorded which) from PBMCs. These receptors came from a human donor with aplastic anemia.

The CDR3 nucleotides are TGCAGCGTTGGGGGTTCCACTGAAGCTTTCTTT. Translated: CSVGGSTEAFF. The genes are TRBV29-1 and TRBJ1-1; D unresolved. The germline V gene encodes CDR1 SQVTM and CDR2 ANQGSEA. V was clipped by 4 bases and J by 4 bases, with 7 bases between them. This CDR3 is 11 amino acids long.

This rearrangement joins TRBV12-3 or TRBV12-4 to TRBJ1-5; D call uncertain. V was clipped by 7 bases and J by 2 bases, with 18 bases between them. This CDR3 is built from 16 residues. Here the CDR3 reads CASKRNRVVGNQPQHF. DNA for the CDR3: TGTGCCAGCAAGCGCAACCGGGTCGTGGGCAATCAGCCCCAGCATTTT.

CDR3 protein: CASSARQESNQPQHF. The CDR3 DNA reads TGTGCCAGTAGTGCTAGACAGGAAAGCAATCAGCCCCAGCATTTT. This rearrangement joins TRBV19 to TRBJ1-5, with D perhaps TRBD1 (6 bases). V lost 5 bases to trimming and J lost 1 base, with 12 bases between them. This CDR3 has 15 amino acids. Germline V gives CDR1 LNHDA, CDR2 SQIVND (reference sequence).

This sequence joins TRBV10-3 and TRBJ2-1; 8 bases line up with TRBD2. The CDR3 totals 13 residues. CDR1 is ENHRY and CDR2 is SYGVKD in the germline V gene. The CDR3 coding sequence is TGTGGCTCAAGCGGGAGTTTCTACAATGAGCAGTTCTTC. It encodes CGSSGSFYNEQFF.

About this clonotype itself: A much larger clone sits a single nucleotide away, making a read error possible. The missing conserved phenylalanine or tryptophan at the end of this CDR3 makes a read error likely. The chain couples TRBV20-1 to TRBJ2-7; TRBD2 matches at 7 bases. CDR1 is DFQATT and CDR2 is SNEGSKA in the germline V gene (reference sequence). After removal of 5 bases from V and 5 bases from J, the junction contained 6 bases not matched to a gene. This CDR3 region has 12 residues. CDR3 sequence (DNA): TGCAGTGCTGTGTGGGAGGGAGACGAGCAGTACCTC. This sequence encodes CSAVWEGDEQYL.

Here the CDR3 reads CASRSPDTQYF. In nucleotides, the CDR3 is TGTGCCAGTAGGTCCCCGGATACGCAGTATTTT. This chain joins TRBV19 and TRBJ2-3, with no clear D. V was trimmed by 6 bases and J by 6 bases, leaving 7 bases between them. The CDR3 contains 11 residues. Germline V gene sequence: CDR1 LNHDA, CDR2 SQIVND (reference sequence).

This clonotype appeared many times. The chain couples TRBV2 to TRBJ1-4, with D unresolved. CDR3 size: 14 residues. V shed 5 bases and J shed 4 bases, with 11 bases lying between them. The germline V gene encodes CDR1 SNHLY and CDR2 FYNNEI. CDR3 DNA sequence: TGTGCCAGCAGTCCCCAGCCGATTAATGAAAAACTGTTTTTT. Translation gives CASSPQPINEKLFF.

CDR3 bases: TGTGCCAGCAGCGAAATGTCTGGGACAGGGAAGGATGGCTACACCTTC. Encoded protein: CASSEMSGTGKDGYTF. The rearrangement uses TRBV7-9 and TRBJ1-2; 9 bases fit TRBD1. The J segment lost 6 bases and the V segment lost 5 bases, leaving 13 bases of the junction unmatched. The CDR3 has 16 residues. Germline loops: CDR1 SEHNR, CDR2 FQNEAQ (reference sequence).

This clonotype appeared many times. V and J are TRBV12-3 or TRBV12-4 and TRBJ1-2; D may be TRBD1 (6 bases). V lost 4 bases and J 6 bases, leaving 12 bases between the germline ends. The CDR3 contains 13 residues. The CDR3 spells CASSWVTGNGYTF. DNA for the CDR3: TGTGCCAGCAGTTGGGTTACAGGGAATGGCTACACCTTC.

This clonotype has ten or more counts. The rearrangement links TRBV7-8 to TRBJ2-7; D is uncertain. The germline V and J ends were trimmed by 0 bases and 3 bases, with 18 bases remaining between them. The CDR3 length is 17 residues. Germline CDR1 and CDR2: SGHVS and FQNEAQ. The CDR3 region is CASSLAASATAIYEQYF. The DNA for the CDR3 is TGTGCCAGCAGCTTAGCGGCGTCTGCTACCGCAATCTACGAGCAGTACTTC.

As DNA, the CDR3 is TGTGCCAGCAGAAATACCGGGACATCGTACCAAGAGACCCAGTACTTC. Its translation is CASRNTGTSYQETQYF. V usage is TRBV28 and J usage is TRBJ2-5; tentatively, D is TRBD1 (6 bases). The CDR3 has 16 residues. Germline V gene lookup returns CDR1 MDHEN and CDR2 SYDVKM. The ends were cut back, 6 bases at V and 0 bases at J, with 17 bases in the middle.